The 23 T cell receptor beta chains listed next were all sequenced from one sample in a study of T cells in localized non-small cell lung cancer. The protocol was immunoSEQ multiplex PCR, while the TCRdb copy is restricted to in-frame clones and leaves out a portion. The top ten hold roughly two fifths of the sample, which has tens of thousands of clones, 78% seen once. This specimen was peripheral blood, taken before any cancer treatment. These receptors were collected from a male donor at least 60 years old with stage II squamous cell lung carcinoma.

The table lists this clone with many counts. The rearrangement joins TRBV7-2 to TRBJ1-2; TRBD1 might be the D (6 bases). The ends were cut back, 10 bases at V and 4 bases at J, with 13 bases in the middle. CDR1 is SGHTA and CDR2 is FQGNSA in the germline V gene. The CDR3 runs 12 residues. This chain's CDR3 is CAKRGAGYGYTF. In nucleotides, the CDR3 is TGTGCCAAGAGGGGGGCCGGCTATGGCTACACCTTC.

This clone came up a few times. The junction and the germline gene differ at one end; a read error may be behind it. The chain links TRBV5-1 to TRBJ2-2, with D tentatively TRBD1 (5 bases). The V gene's germline CDR1 is SGHRS and CDR2 YFSETQ. The CDR3 is 13 amino acids. CDR3 sequence: CASRFRDTGELFF. CDR3 coding DNA: TGCGCCAGCCGCTTCAGGGACACCGGGGAGCTGTTTTTT.

The chain has TRBV29-1 and TRBJ2-1; D is tentatively TRBD1 or TRBD2 (5 bases each). The V gene lost 7 bases and the J gene lost 5 bases, with 15 bases spanning the gap. CDR3 length: 13 amino acids. Germline lookup yields CDR1 SQVTM and CDR2 ANQGSEA. Here the CDR3 DNA reads TGCAGCGGCCTCGGGACGGGACACAATGAGCAGTTCTTC. It translates to CSGLGTGHNEQFF.

CDR3 in DNA: TGTGCCAGCGCGACAACTAATGAAAAACTGTTTTTT. Translation gives CASATTNEKLFF. The V call is TRBV28, the J call TRBJ1-4, with D unclear. With 8 bases removed from V and 0 bases from J, the gap between germline ends came to 4 bases. Germline-derived CDR1 and CDR2 are MDHEN and SYDVKM. The CDR3 extends over 12 amino acids.

This chain links TRBV4-1 with TRBJ1-1; possibly TRBD1 for D (5 bases). Germline CDR1 and CDR2: MGHRA and YSYEKL. V lost 2 bases to trimming and J lost 1 base, with 11 bases between them. This CDR3 is 15 amino acids long. The CDR3 is CASSQLTAPNTEAFF. The CDR3 coding sequence is TGCGCCAGCAGCCAATTGACAGCCCCGAACACTGAAGCTTTCTTT.

V and J are TRBV6-5 and TRBJ2-7; 9 bases are a match to TRBD1. The length of the CDR3 is 13 residues. J lost 9 bases, V lost 4 bases, and 7 bases had no gene match. The V gene's germline CDR1 is MNHEY and CDR2 SVGAGI. This CDR3 is CASSLLGTGTQYF. The CDR3 bases are TGTGCCAGCAGTTTACTCGGGACAGGGACGCAGTACTTC.

V is TRBV5-1 and J is TRBJ2-7; 10 bases align to TRBD2. This CDR3 has 13 residues. In germline, CDR1 is SGHRS, CDR2 YFSETQ. With 7 bases clipped from V and 9 bases from J, the junction kept 10 bases outside the gene matches. In nucleotides, the CDR3 is TGCGCCAGCGCTTCTAGCGGGGGCGGCGGGCAGTACTTC. Its protein is CASASSGGGGQYF.

The gene calls are TRBV7-9 and TRBJ2-7, with a tentative D call TRBD2 (6 bases). Per the germline V gene, CDR1 is SEHNR and CDR2 is FQNEAQ (reference sequence). V lost 1 base, J lost 6 bases, and 13 bases lay in between. This CDR3 spans 14 amino acids. In DNA form, the CDR3 reads TGTGCCAGCAGCTTAGGCCCCTCTAGCGCCGAGCAGTACTTC. It encodes CASSLGPSSAEQYF.

V and J are TRBV2 and TRBJ1-2; D ambiguous. The germline gives CDR1 SNHLY, CDR2 FYNNEI. The V end was cut by 5 bases, the J end by 5 bases, with 9 bases between. The CDR3 consists of 12 residues. For the CDR3, the DNA is TGTGCCAGCAGTATAGCGCCGTATGGCTACACCTTC. Amino acid sequence: CASSIAPYGYTF. The full variable domain, its missing parts supplied by reference TRBV2 and TRBJ1-2, is EPEVTQTPSHQVTQMGQEVILRCVPISNHLYFYWYRQILGQKVEFLVSFYNNEISEKSEIFDDQFSVERPDGSNFTLKIRSTKLEDSAMYFCASSIAPYGYTFGSGTRLTVV.

This clone was counted a single time. This chain connects TRBV7-3 to TRBJ1-3, with D perhaps TRBD1 (6 bases). V was shortened by 5 bases and J by 3 bases, with 11 bases between the two germline ends. The CDR3 is 14 residues long. The germline V gene encodes CDR1 SGHTA and CDR2 FQGTGA. The chain's CDR3 is CASSPQGYGNTIYF. The CDR3 coding sequence is TGTGCCAGCAGCCCCCAGGGGTATGGAAACACCATATATTTT.

The chain couples TRBV27 to TRBJ2-7; TRBD1 agrees at 8 bases. The CDR3 consists of 15 residues. Germline V lookup: CDR1 MNHEY, CDR2 SMNVEV (reference sequence). The V and J ends lost 6 bases and 4 bases, in that order; junction bases with no gene match: 11. The CDR3 region is CASSPFEDRVYEQYF. CDR3 DNA: TGTGCCAGCAGCCCGTTCGAGGACAGGGTTTACGAGCAGTACTTC.

V usage is TRBV27 and J usage is TRBJ1-2, with D unresolved. There are 16 residues in the CDR3. Germline V gene data show CDR1 as MNHEY and CDR2 as SMNVEV (reference sequence). V gave up 3 bases and J gave up 0 bases, with 14 bases separating them. The CDR3 loop reads CASSFNDPGANYGYTF. CDR3 nucleotide sequence: TGTGCCAGCAGTTTTAATGACCCCGGCGCTAACTATGGCTACACCTTC.

The rearrangement links TRBV29-1 to TRBJ1-1; no clear D. The CDR3 covers 14 residues. The V end was cut by 1 base, the J end by 4 bases, with 13 bases between. The germline CDR1 and CDR2 sequences are SQVTM and ANQGSEA. The DNA for the CDR3 is TGCAGCGTTGAAGGTGCGGCCCGGGCCACTGAAGCTTTCTTT. Amino acids: CSVEGAARATEAFF.

Only one count was recorded for this clone. The genes are TRBV11-3 and TRBJ1-1; possibly TRBD1 for D (6 bases). Between the trimmed V and J ends, which lost 3 bases and 8 bases, there was a span of 13 bases. The CDR3 consists of 13 residues. Germline CDR1 SGHNT, CDR2 YENEEA. The CDR3 DNA sequence: TGTGCCAGCAGCTTTCTTCAGGGGAGCGAAGCTTTCTTT. Translation: CASSFLQGSEAFF.

The gene calls are TRBV6-4 and TRBJ1-2; D uncertain. The germline CDR1 and CDR2 sequences are MRHNA and SNTAGT. This CDR3 is built from 13 residues. Trimming stripped 0 bases from V and 8 bases from J, with 10 bases between. The DNA of the CDR3 is TGTGCCAGCAGTGACTCGGGTACAAGAGGCTACACCTTC. Residues: CASSDSGTRGYTF.

The rearrangement uses TRBV6-4 and TRBJ2-4; perhaps TRBD2 as D (5 bases). CDR1 is MRHNA, CDR2 SNTAGT, per germline. The CDR3 consists of 17 residues. V lost 0 bases to trimming and J lost 2 bases, with 14 bases between them. CDR3: CASSDSIKRKTKNIQYF. As DNA, the CDR3 is TGTGCCAGCAGTGACTCGATAAAGCGGAAAACCAAAAACATTCAGTACTTC.

This chain connects TRBV23-1 to TRBJ1-6; D is unresolved. TRBV23-1 is recorded as an ORF, its role being uncertain. Trimming cost V 0 bases and J 7 bases, with 13 bases left between them. This CDR3 spans 16 amino acids. As DNA, the CDR3 is TGCGCCAGCAGTCAATCCACGCCCGCAGGCAATTCACCCCTCCACTTT. Translating gives CASSQSTPAGNSPLHF.

This rearrangement joins TRBV7-3 to TRBJ2-7, with 10 bases that match TRBD1. From germline, CDR1 is SGHTA and CDR2 FQGTGA. The CDR3 has 15 residues. V trimming: 4 bases; J trimming: 2 bases; junction bases outside the gene matches: 5. The CDR3 sequence: CASSSPDRGAYEQYF. The DNA of the CDR3 is TGTGCCAGCAGCTCTCCGGACAGGGGGGCCTACGAGCAGTACTTC.

The gene calls are TRBV4-3 and TRBJ2-3; TRBD2 aligns across 10 bases. The CDR3 sequence is 14 residues long. Germline trimming cut 2 bases from V and 4 bases from J; bases unmatched to any gene: 0. CDR1 is LGHNA and CDR2 is YSLEER in the germline V gene. The chain's CDR3 is CASSQTSGADTQYF. The CDR3 bases are TGCGCCAGCAGCCAAACTAGCGGGGCAGATACGCAGTATTTT.

V gene TRBV5-1 combines with J gene TRBJ1-1, with D possibly being TRBD1 (5 bases). Trimming took off 5 bases at V and 2 bases at J, with 19 bases between the two ends. Germline CDR1 SGHRS, CDR2 YFSETQ. The CDR3 extends over 16 amino acids. The CDR3 sequence: CASSQGRGNPNTEAFF. In DNA form, the CDR3 reads TGCGCCAGCAGTCAGGGTCGGGGCAATCCAAACACTGAAGCTTTCTTT.

The chain recombines TRBV5-4 with TRBJ1-2; a weak D match, TRBD1 (6 bases). V was shortened by 4 bases and J by 5 bases, with 12 bases between the two germline ends. Germline V gene lookup returns CDR1 SGHNT and CDR2 YYREEE (reference sequence). This CDR3 spans 13 amino acids. The chain's CDR3 is CASSAGGGYGYTF. The CDR3 DNA reads TGTGCCAGCAGCGCAGGAGGGGGTTATGGCTACACCTTC.

This clone was recorded only once. The chain has TRBV5-6 and TRBJ2-7; 9 bases agree with TRBD2. The CDR3 covers 16 residues. Losses at the gene ends were 2 bases for V and 3 bases for J; bases not matched to a gene: 9. From germline, CDR1 is SGHDT and CDR2 YYEEEE. This chain's CDR3 is CASSLLAGKGGYEQYF. CDR3 nucleotide sequence: TGTGCCAGCAGCTTACTAGCGGGTAAGGGGGGCTACGAGCAGTACTTC.

The CDR3 DNA reads as TGCGCCAGCAGCTATGGGACAGGGAGCAGTAACTATGGCTACACCTTC. Amino acids: CASSYGTGSSNYGYTF. This chain uses TRBV5-1 with TRBJ1-2, with TRBD1 matching 9 bases. Germline lookup yields CDR1 SGHRS and CDR2 YFSETQ. This CDR3 contains 16 residues. The V gene end was trimmed by 3 bases and the J gene end by 1 base; junction bases not matched to a gene: 7.